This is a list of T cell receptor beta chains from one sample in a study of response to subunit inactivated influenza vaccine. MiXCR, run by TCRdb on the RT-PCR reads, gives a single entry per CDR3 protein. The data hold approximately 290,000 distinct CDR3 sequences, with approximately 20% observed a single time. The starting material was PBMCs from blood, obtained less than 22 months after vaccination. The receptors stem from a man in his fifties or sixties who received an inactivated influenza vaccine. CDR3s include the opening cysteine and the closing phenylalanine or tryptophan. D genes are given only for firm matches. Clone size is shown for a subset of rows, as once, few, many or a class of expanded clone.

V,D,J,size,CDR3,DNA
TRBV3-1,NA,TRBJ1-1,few,CASSQRTRRREAFF,TGTGCCAGCAGCCAGAGGACACGCCGGCGCGAAGCTTTCTTT
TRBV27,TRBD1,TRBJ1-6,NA,CASSFSTGTGGSPLHF,TGTGCCAGCAGTTTTAGCACGGGGACAGGCGGCTCACCCCTCCACTTT
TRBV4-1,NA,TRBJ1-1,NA,CASSHLSGQVEAFF,TGCGCCAGCAGCCACCTTTCTGGGCAGGTTGAAGCTTTCTTT
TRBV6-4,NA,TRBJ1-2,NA,CASSPAGPYGYTF,TGTGCCAGCAGCCCCGCCGGGCCCTATGGCTACACCTTC
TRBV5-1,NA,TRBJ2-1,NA,CASSLDYRSNEQFF,TGCGCCAGCAGCCTGGACTACCGCAGCAATGAGCAGTTCTTC
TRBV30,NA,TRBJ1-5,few,CAWRRALSGSNQPQHF,TGTGCCTGGCGGAGGGCCCTTAGTGGGAGCAATCAGCCCCAGCATTTT
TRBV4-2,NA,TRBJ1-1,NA,CASSHFRWEGVLEAFF,TGTGCCAGCAGCCATTTTCGGTGGGAGGGGGTTCTAGAAGCTTTCTTT
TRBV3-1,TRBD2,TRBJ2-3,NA,CASTGAGEAADTQYF,TGTGCCAGCACCGGAGCGGGAGAAGCGGCAGATACGCAGTATTTT
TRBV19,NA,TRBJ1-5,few,CASSRTDSNQPQHF,TGTGCCAGTAGTAGGACAGATAGCAATCAGCCCCAGCATTTT
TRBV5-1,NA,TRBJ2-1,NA,CASRYSSANSYNEQFF,TGCGCCAGCAGATACTCTAGCGCTAACTCCTACAATGAGCAGTTCTTC
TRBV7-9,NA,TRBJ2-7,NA,CASAPRGTITYEQYF,TGTGCCAGCGCCCCTAGGGGGACAATAACCTACGAGCAGTACTTC